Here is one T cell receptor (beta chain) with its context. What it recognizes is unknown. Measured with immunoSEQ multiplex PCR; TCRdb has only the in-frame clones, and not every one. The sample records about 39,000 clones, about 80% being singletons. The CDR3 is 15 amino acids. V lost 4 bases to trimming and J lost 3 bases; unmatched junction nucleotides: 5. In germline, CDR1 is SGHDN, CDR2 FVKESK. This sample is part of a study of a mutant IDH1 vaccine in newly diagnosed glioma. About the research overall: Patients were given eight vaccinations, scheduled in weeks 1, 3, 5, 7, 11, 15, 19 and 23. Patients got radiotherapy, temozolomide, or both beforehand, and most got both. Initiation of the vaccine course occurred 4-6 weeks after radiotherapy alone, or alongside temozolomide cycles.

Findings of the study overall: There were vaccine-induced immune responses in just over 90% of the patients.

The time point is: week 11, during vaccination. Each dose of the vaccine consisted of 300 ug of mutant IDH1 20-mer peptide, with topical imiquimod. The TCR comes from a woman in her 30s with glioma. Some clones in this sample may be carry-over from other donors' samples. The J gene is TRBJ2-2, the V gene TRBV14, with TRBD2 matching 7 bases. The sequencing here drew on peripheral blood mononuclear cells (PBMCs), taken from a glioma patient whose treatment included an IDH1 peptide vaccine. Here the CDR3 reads CASSPGRRDTGELFF. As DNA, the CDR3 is TGTGCCAGCAGCCCCGGGAGGCGGGACACCGGGGAGCTGTTTTTT.